Below, 31 T cell receptor beta chains from the same sample are listed, as sequenced in a study of control samples from healthy donors and cancer patients (dated by TCRdb to 2018 to 2020). To prepare the library, the immunoSEQ multiplex PCR assay was applied. In its TCRdb copy, this immuneACCESS table keeps in-frame sequences only and misses some clones. Where compared with another copy, unresolved V genes explain less than half of these, and the others have no known cause. The sample yields roughly 130,000 clones; 70% to 90% were counted once. Clones ranked in the top ten supply roughly 3.2% of the sample. The sequencing sample was made of blood. The receptor set was obtained from a man aged 50-59 years in good health.

The rearrangement uses TRBV6-4 and TRBJ2-2; 7 bases agree with TRBD1. CDR1 and CDR2 (germline): MRHNA, SNTAGT. This CDR3 has 14 residues. Germline trimming cut 6 bases from V and 5 bases from J; bases unmatched to any gene: 6. CDR3 residues: CASRADRDTGELFF. DNA of the CDR3: TGTGCCAGCAGAGCCGACAGGGATACCGGGGAGCTGTTTTTT.

The chain couples TRBV28 to TRBJ1-4, with D uncertain. CDR1 is MDHEN and CDR2 is SYDVKM in the germline V gene. This CDR3 contains 12 residues. V gave up 8 bases and J gave up 4 bases, with 8 bases separating them. The DNA of the CDR3 is TGTGCCAGCGGATGGATTAATGAAAAACTGTTTTTT. It translates to CASGWINEKLFF. Filled out from reference TRBV28 and TRBJ1-4, the complete variable domain reads DVKVTQSSRYLVKRTGEKVFLECVQDMDHENMFWYRQDPGLGLRLIYFSYDVKMKEKGDIPEGYSVSREKKERFSLILESASTNQTSMYLCASGWINEKLFFGSGTQLSVL.

This clone has only a few counts. V gene TRBV6-6 combines with J gene TRBJ1-2; 10 nucleotides agree with TRBD1. Unmatched junction bases numbered 6, after V lost 6 bases and J lost 2 bases. The CDR3 spans 15 residues. The germline V gene has CDR1 MNHNY and CDR2 SVGAGI (reference sequence). This chain's CDR3 is CASRKGQGVNYGYTF. CDR3 sequence (DNA): TGTGCCAGCAGAAAAGGACAGGGGGTAAACTATGGCTACACCTTC.

The rearrangement joins TRBV2 to TRBJ2-1, with D perhaps TRBD2 (5 bases). The germline V gene has CDR1 SNHLY and CDR2 FYNNEI. Trimming stripped 7 bases from V and 10 bases from J, with 17 bases between. CDR3 length: 13 amino acids. The CDR3 nucleotides read TGTGCCAGCACTCCGGGTGGACTTGGAGAGCAGTTCTTC. It translates to CASTPGGLGEQFF.

The rearrangement joins TRBV12-3 or TRBV12-4 to TRBJ1-5, with D hard to call. V lost 1 base and J 1 base, leaving 2 bases between the germline ends. The CDR3 has 13 residues. The CDR3 DNA reads TGTGCCAGCAGTTTAGAAAGCAATCAGCCCCAGCATTTT. Its protein is CASSLESNQPQHF.

The genes are TRBV20-1 and TRBJ2-1; D gene ambiguous. Trimming took 8 bases from V and 7 from J, leaving 9 bases between them. Germline V gene lookup returns CDR1 DFQATT and CDR2 SNEGSKA (reference sequence). This CDR3 contains 10 residues. CDR3: CSPLENEQFF. The CDR3 region has the DNA TGCAGTCCCCTCGAAAATGAGCAGTTCTTC.

This rearrangement joins TRBV6-1 to TRBJ2-6; D remains ambiguous. Deletions cut 2 bases from V and 0 bases from J, with 5 bases between. CDR3 length: 15 residues. The germline V gene encodes CDR1 MNHNS and CDR2 SASEGT. The CDR3 DNA follows: TGTGCCAGCAGTGAAATCTCCTCTGGGGCCAACGTCCTGACTTTC. Translated: CASSEISSGANVLTF.

The rearrangement joins TRBV25-1 to TRBJ2-5; TRBD1 or TRBD2 may be the D gene (5 bases each). Trimming pared 8 bases from V and 3 bases from J, leaving 19 bases between. The germline CDR1 and CDR2 sequences are MGHDK and SYGVNS. The CDR3 runs to 15 residues. The CDR3 sequence: CASSNQRDAKETQYF. The CDR3, as DNA: TGTGCCAGCTCAAATCAACGGGACGCCAAAGAGACCCAGTACTTC.

The CDR3 reads CASSLGRQGWDYGYTF. CDR3 sequence (DNA): TGTGCCAGCAGCTTAGGCCGGCAGGGATGGGACTATGGCTACACCTTC. V is TRBV13 and J is TRBJ1-2; D is perhaps TRBD1 (5 bases). V gave up 0 bases and J gave up 3 bases, with 14 bases separating them. The CDR3 runs to 16 residues. From germline, CDR1 is PRHDT and CDR2 FYEKMQ (reference sequence). Together with reference TRBV13 and TRBJ1-2, the CDR3 gives the full variable domain: AAGVIQSPRHLIKEKRETATLKCYPIPRHDTVYWYQQGPGQDPQFLISFYEKMQSDKGSIPDRFSAQQFSDYHSELNMSSLELGDSALYFCASSLGRQGWDYGYTFGSGTRLTVV.

The chain couples TRBV5-1 to TRBJ2-5, with D unresolved. Germline V CDR1 and CDR2: SGHRS, YFSETQ. CDR3 length: 12 amino acids. Trimming stripped 4 bases from V and 0 bases from J, with 4 bases between. DNA of the CDR3: TGCGCCAGCAGCACTGACCAAGAGACCCAGTACTTC. Translated: CASSTDQETQYF.

This chain joins TRBV9 and TRBJ1-6; D not resolved. V was cut by 0 bases and J by 10 bases, with 11 bases left in between. The CDR3 is made up of 14 amino acids. The germline V gene has CDR1 SGDLS and CDR2 YYNGEE. The CDR3 DNA reads TGTGCCAGCAGCGTAGGAGGGCTAGGCTCACCCCTCCACTTT. It translates to CASSVGGLGSPLHF.

The chain combines TRBV6-5 with TRBJ1-1; D is ambiguous. This CDR3 has 12 residues. Germline V gene data show CDR1 as MNHEY and CDR2 as SVGAGI. The germline V and J ends were trimmed by 6 bases and 3 bases, with 8 bases remaining between them. CDR3 sequence: CASSQRDTEAFF. CDR3 coding DNA: TGTGCCAGCAGCCAGCGAGACACTGAAGCTTTCTTT.

This clone occurred once. The chain combines TRBV18 with TRBJ1-5; D is unresolved. This CDR3 is 13 amino acids long. V lost 3 bases, J lost 4 bases, and 7 bases lay in between. Germline V gene lookup returns CDR1 KGHSH and CDR2 LQKENI. CDR3 in DNA: TGTGCCAGCTCACCGGAGGGAAATCAGCCCCAGCATTTT. This codes for CASSPEGNQPQHF.

The chain has TRBV10-3 and TRBJ2-5, with TRBD2 matching 12 bases. CDR1 is ENHRY and CDR2 is SYGVKD in the germline V gene. CDR3 length equals 17 residues. V gave up 3 bases and J gave up 4 bases; unmatched junction bases: 9. CDR3 coding DNA: TGTGCCATCAGTGAACCACTAGCGGGGGGCGAGTCAGAGACCCAGTACTTC. Its protein product is CAISEPLAGGESETQYF.

The chain is built from TRBV19 and TRBJ2-5, with TRBD2 identical over 8 bases. CDR3 length equals 14 residues. The germline V gene encodes CDR1 LNHDA and CDR2 SQIVND (reference sequence). Unmatched junction bases numbered 3, after V lost 4 bases and J lost 2 bases. The CDR3 nucleotides are TGTGCCAGTAGTAGAAGCGGGGGACAAGAGACCCAGTACTTC. Amino acid sequence: CASSRSGGQETQYF.

J is TRBJ2-3 and V is TRBV4-1, with 9 bases matching TRBD2. Germline V lookup: CDR1 MGHRA, CDR2 YSYEKL. The trim removed 0 bases at V and 7 bases at J, leaving 14 bases unmatched. There are 18 residues in the CDR3. CDR3 loop: CASSQDPSAGGRLYTQYF. The CDR3 coding sequence is TGCGCCAGCAGCCAAGATCCCTCGGCGGGGGGGCGGTTATATACGCAGTATTTT.

This chain's CDR3 is CASSLGAGSYNSPLHF. The CDR3 nucleotides are TGTGCCAGCAGCTTGGGCGCTGGCTCCTATAATTCACCCCTCCACTTT. This chain joins TRBV11-3 and TRBJ1-6, with D uncertain. Per germline, CDR1 SGHNT and CDR2 YENEEA. There are 16 residues in the CDR3. Trimming took 3 bases from V and 0 from J, leaving 9 bases between them.

The chain uses TRBV11-2 and TRBJ1-3; D not resolved. The CDR3 totals 18 residues. The germline gives CDR1 SGHAT, CDR2 FQNNGV. Trimming cost V 0 bases and J 0 bases, with 15 bases left between them. CDR3 nucleotides: TGTGCCAGCAGCTTAGATAAGTGCGACCGCTGCTCTGGAAACACCATATATTTT. This translates into CASSLDKCDRCSGNTIYF.

J is TRBJ2-1 and V is TRBV19; TRBD1 aligns across 9 bases. Losses at the gene ends were 6 bases for V and 6 bases for J; bases not matched to a gene: 6. The CDR3 consists of 14 residues. CDR1 LNHDA and CDR2 SQIVND come from the germline V gene (reference sequence). CDR3 nucleotides: TGTGCCAGTAGCTGGGACAGGGTGAGCAATGAGCAGTTCTTC. Residues: CASSWDRVSNEQFF.

The rearrangement links TRBV10-1 to TRBJ1-1; 11 nucleotides agree with TRBD1. Unmatched junction bases numbered 0, after V lost 6 bases and J lost 6 bases. The germline CDR1 and CDR2 sequences are WNHNN and SYGVQD (reference sequence). CDR3 length: 12 amino acids. The CDR3 sequence is CASRDRGPEAFF. DNA of the CDR3: TGCGCCAGCAGGGACAGGGGGCCTGAAGCTTTCTTT.

This rearrangement joins TRBV19 to TRBJ1-1; no definite D call. Trimming removed 8 bases from V and 4 bases from J, with 8 bases in between. The CDR3 is made up of 11 amino acids. Germline V gene data show CDR1 as LNHDA and CDR2 as SQIVND (reference sequence). The CDR3 DNA is TGTGCCAGTCGGTTTGGCACTGAAGCTTTCTTT. Translated: CASRFGTEAFF.

This rearrangement joins TRBV9 to TRBJ1-3, with D tentatively TRBD1 (6 bases). Trimming cost V 4 bases and J 1 base, with 12 bases left between them. The germline gives CDR1 SGDLS, CDR2 YYNGEE. The CDR3 is 15 amino acids. CDR3 amino acids: CASSRTGPSGNTIYF. The CDR3 DNA is TGTGCCAGCAGCCGTACAGGGCCTTCTGGAAACACCATATATTTT.

V and J are TRBV7-8 and TRBJ2-3; 11 bases match TRBD2. V lost 1 base and J lost 2; bases outside the gene matches: 5. Germline loops: CDR1 SGHVS, CDR2 FQNEAQ. The CDR3 loop spans 17 amino acids. The CDR3 is CASSLGLSGGATDTQYF. The CDR3 DNA sequence: TGTGCCAGCAGCTTAGGTCTTAGCGGGGGGGCCACAGATACGCAGTATTTT.

The chain combines TRBV7-3 with TRBJ2-1; 9 bases are a match to TRBD2. V lost 2 bases to trimming and J lost 6 bases; unmatched junction nucleotides: 11. Per the germline V gene, CDR1 is SGHTA and CDR2 is FQGTGA. The CDR3 sequence is 17 residues long. The CDR3 sequence: CASSLVSGGSPRNEQFF. CDR3 nucleotides: TGTGCCAGCAGCTTAGTTAGCGGGGGTAGCCCTCGCAATGAGCAGTTCTTC.

The rearrangement uses TRBV7-8 and TRBJ1-2; 7 bases fit TRBD1. The J segment lost 7 bases and the V segment lost 1 base, leaving 18 bases of the junction unmatched. The CDR3 consists of 18 residues. Per the germline V gene, CDR1 is SGHVS and CDR2 is FQNEAQ. The CDR3 DNA sequence: TGTGCCAGCAGCTTAGTTCTGCTGCGGCCAGGGGGACAAGGTGGCTACACCTTC. This gives the protein CASSLVLLRPGGQGGYTF.

The chain combines TRBV7-9 with TRBJ2-6; no clear D gene. V was cut by 1 base and J by 0 bases, with 7 bases left in between. This CDR3 region has 16 residues. Germline CDR1 and CDR2: SEHNR and FQNEAQ (reference sequence). The CDR3 DNA follows: TGTGCCAGCAGCTTAGGGCAACACTCTGGGGCCAACGTCCTGACTTTC. Its translation: CASSLGQHSGANVLTF.

The V and J genes are TRBV6-5 and TRBJ1-1; perhaps TRBD1 as D (5 bases). Per the germline V gene, CDR1 is MNHEY and CDR2 is SVGAGI. V was trimmed by 7 bases and J by 4 bases, leaving 13 bases between them. The CDR3 contains 13 residues. CDR3 sequence (DNA): TGTGCCAGCATTAGGGGTTTGGGCACTGAAGCTTTCTTT. Translated, it gives CASIRGLGTEAFF.

This chain connects TRBV6-5 to TRBJ2-3; D call uncertain. With 5 bases removed from V and 3 bases from J, the gap between germline ends came to 6 bases. This CDR3 region has 12 residues. CDR1 MNHEY and CDR2 SVGAGI come from the germline V gene. The CDR3 bases are TGTGCCAGCAGTAAAATTACAGATACGCAGTATTTT. Its translation is CASSKITDTQYF.

The V call is TRBV28, the J call TRBJ2-7, with TRBD1 identical over 7 bases. Germline V gene sequence: CDR1 MDHEN, CDR2 SYDVKM. This CDR3 is 16 amino acids long. After removal of 2 bases from V and 1 base from J, the junction contained 8 bases not matched to a gene. The DNA for the CDR3 is TGTGCCAGCAGTTTACCCGACAGGGTAAGATCCTACGAGCAGTACTTC. Protein sequence: CASSLPDRVRSYEQYF.

The chain combines TRBV28 with TRBJ1-4; 8 positions agree with TRBD1. J was trimmed by 2 bases and V by 6 bases; bases with no gene match: 5. Germline V gives CDR1 MDHEN, CDR2 SYDVKM. This CDR3 has 15 amino acids. As DNA, the CDR3 is TGTGCCAGCAGCCCAGGGGGCGGGACTAATGAAAAACTGTTTTTT. This sequence encodes CASSPGGGTNEKLFF.

This chain connects TRBV24-1 to TRBJ2-5; 7 bases map to TRBD1. The CDR3 spans 14 residues. With V trimmed by 4 bases and J by 7 bases, 8 bases remained unmatched. CDR1 KGHDR and CDR2 SFDVKD come from the germline V gene. The CDR3: CATSERGQVGTQYF. Written as DNA, the CDR3 is TGTGCCACCAGTGAACGAGGACAGGTCGGGACCCAGTACTTC.